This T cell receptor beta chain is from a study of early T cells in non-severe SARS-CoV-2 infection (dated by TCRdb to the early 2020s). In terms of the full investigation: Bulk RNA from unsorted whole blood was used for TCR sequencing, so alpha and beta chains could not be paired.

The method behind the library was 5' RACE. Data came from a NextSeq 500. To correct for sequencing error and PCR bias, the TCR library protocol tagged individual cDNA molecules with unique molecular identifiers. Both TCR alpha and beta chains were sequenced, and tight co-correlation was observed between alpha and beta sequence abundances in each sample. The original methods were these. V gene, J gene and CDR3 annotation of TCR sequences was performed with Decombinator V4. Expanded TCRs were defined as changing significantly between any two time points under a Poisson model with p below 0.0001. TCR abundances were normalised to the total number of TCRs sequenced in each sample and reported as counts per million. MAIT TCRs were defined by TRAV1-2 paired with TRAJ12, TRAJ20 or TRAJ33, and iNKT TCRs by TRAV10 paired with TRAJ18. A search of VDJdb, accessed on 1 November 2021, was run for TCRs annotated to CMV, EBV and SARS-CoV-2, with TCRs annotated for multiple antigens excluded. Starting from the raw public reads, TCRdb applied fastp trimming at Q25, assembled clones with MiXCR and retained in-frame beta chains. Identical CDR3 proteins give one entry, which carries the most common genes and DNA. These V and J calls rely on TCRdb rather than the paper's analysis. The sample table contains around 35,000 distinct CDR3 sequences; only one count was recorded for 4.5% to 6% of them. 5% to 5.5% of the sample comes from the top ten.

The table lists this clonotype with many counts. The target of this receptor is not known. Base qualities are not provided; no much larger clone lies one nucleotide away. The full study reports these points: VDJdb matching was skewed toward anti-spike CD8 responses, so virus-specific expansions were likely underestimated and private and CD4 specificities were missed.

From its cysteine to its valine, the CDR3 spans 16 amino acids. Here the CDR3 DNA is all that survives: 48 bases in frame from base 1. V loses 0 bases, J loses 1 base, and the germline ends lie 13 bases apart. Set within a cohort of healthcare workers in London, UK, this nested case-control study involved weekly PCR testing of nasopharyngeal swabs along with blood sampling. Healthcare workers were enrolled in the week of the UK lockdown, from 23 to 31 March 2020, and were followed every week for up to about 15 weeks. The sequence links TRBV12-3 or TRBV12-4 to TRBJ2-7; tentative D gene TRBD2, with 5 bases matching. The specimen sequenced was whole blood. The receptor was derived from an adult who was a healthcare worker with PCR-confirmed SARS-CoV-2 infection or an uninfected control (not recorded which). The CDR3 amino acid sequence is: CASSLAGEDRSYEQYV. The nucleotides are TGTGCCAGCAGTTTAGCGGGAGAGGATAGATCCTACGAGCAGTACGTC.